The 24 T cell receptor beta chains reported below all come from one sample, sequenced in a study of OX40 agonist ivuxolimab in advanced cancers. The data were produced by immunoSEQ multiplex PCR, yet TCRdb's version contains in-frame clones alone and is incomplete. The data hold 63,000 or so clones, with 88% observed a single time. This specimen was CD4+ or CD8+ T cells sorted from blood, taken in a trial of the OX40 agonist ivuxolimab. The receptors derive from an adult with an advanced solid tumor such as melanoma, head and neck, liver or kidney cancer.

This chain connects TRBV25-1 to TRBJ2-1, with 11 bases matching TRBD2. Looked up from germline, CDR1 is MGHDK and CDR2 is SYGVNS. This CDR3 contains 16 residues. After removal of 3 bases from V and 7 bases from J, the junction contained 8 bases not matched to a gene. For the CDR3, the DNA is TGTGCCAGCAGTGACCTACTAGCGGGAGAGAGGAATGAGCAGTTCTTC. Its translation is CASSDLLAGERNEQFF.

This sequence joins TRBV6-1 and TRBJ2-6, with D maybe TRBD1 (5 bases). CDR1 and CDR2 (germline): MNHNS, SASEGT. Trimming took 3 bases from V and 4 from J, leaving 10 bases between them. The CDR3 loop spans 15 amino acids. The CDR3 spells CASSEGGAGANVLTF. CDR3 nucleotides: TGTGCCAGCAGTGAGGGTGGGGCAGGGGCCAACGTCCTGACTTTC.

This clone showed up just a few times. The chain recombines TRBV27 with TRBJ2-7; tentatively, D is TRBD1 (6 bases). V shed 2 bases and J shed 2 bases, with 13 bases lying between them. The CDR3 totals 15 residues. Germline CDR1 and CDR2: MNHEY and SMNVEV (reference sequence). The CDR3 nucleotides are TGTGCCAGCAGTTTAGGGGGCGAGAGTCCCTACGAGCAGTACTTC. It yields the protein CASSLGGESPYEQYF.

The chain has TRBV5-6 and TRBJ1-3; TRBD1 might be the D (5 bases). CDR1 SGHDT and CDR2 YYEEEE come from the germline V gene. Trimming took off 7 bases at V and 0 bases at J, with 14 bases between the two ends. CDR3 length: 15 amino acids. The CDR3 nucleotides read TGTGCCAGCCGTCCAACCGGGACCTCTGGAAACACCATATATTTT. Its translation is CASRPTGTSGNTIYF.

This sequence joins TRBV13 and TRBJ2-7, with 8 bases matching TRBD2. V lost 3 bases, J lost 1 base, and 2 bases stayed unmatched. This CDR3 region has 14 residues. Germline CDR1 PRHDT, CDR2 FYEKMQ (reference sequence). The chain's CDR3 is CASSFTSGSYEQYF. CDR3 nucleotide sequence: TGTGCCAGCAGCTTTACTAGCGGTTCCTACGAGCAGTACTTC.

The gene calls are TRBV28 and TRBJ2-7; possibly TRBD1 for D (6 bases). CDR3 length: 12 residues. Per the germline V gene, CDR1 is MDHEN and CDR2 is SYDVKM. V was shortened by 5 bases and J by 2 bases, with 7 bases between the two germline ends. The CDR3 DNA reads as TGTGCCAGCAGTCGGACAGCCTACGAGCAGTACTTC. This translates into CASSRTAYEQYF.

This clone was counted a single time. J is TRBJ1-6 and V is TRBV4-3; D perhaps matches TRBD1 (6 bases). The germline V gene encodes CDR1 LGHNA and CDR2 YSLEER. The V end was cut by 4 bases, the J end by 7 bases, with 17 bases between. The CDR3 covers 16 residues. The CDR3 loop is CASSPDLQGSNSPLHF. CDR3 sequence (DNA): TGCGCCAGCAGCCCAGACCTACAGGGAAGCAATTCACCCCTCCACTTT.

The chain links TRBV11-2 to TRBJ1-2; the D gene is possibly TRBD1 (5 bases). This CDR3 spans 15 amino acids. The germline CDR1 and CDR2 sequences are SGHAT and FQNNGV. V lost 0 bases and J lost 8, with 16 bases in between. CDR3 sequence reads: CASSLESGRVRGYTF. For the CDR3, the DNA is TGTGCCAGCAGCTTAGAATCGGGCAGGGTACGCGGCTACACCTTC.

This clone was recorded once. V gene TRBV7-9 combines with J gene TRBJ2-3; 9 bases match TRBD1. V trimming: 0 bases; J trimming: 5 bases; junction bases outside the gene matches: 3. The CDR3 covers 15 residues. CDR1 and CDR2 (germline): SEHNR, FQNEAQ (reference sequence). CDR3 nucleotides: TGTGCCAGCAGCTTAGCCCGGACAGGGGAAGATACGCAGTATTTT. Residues: CASSLARTGEDTQYF.

The chain is built from TRBV7-2 and TRBJ2-7; 8 nucleotides match TRBD1. The CDR3 loop spans 14 amino acids. V was pared by 4 bases and J by 8 bases, with 10 bases of the junction left unmatched. Germline values: CDR1 SGHTA, CDR2 FQGNSA. The CDR3 region is CASSSSSGTGQQYF. The CDR3, as DNA: TGTGCCAGCAGCTCCTCGTCCGGGACAGGACAGCAGTACTTC.

The chain uses TRBV15 and TRBJ2-3; no clear D. Germline lookup yields CDR1 LNHNV and CDR2 YYDKDF (reference sequence). Trimming removed 1 base at V and 6 bases at J, with 8 bases between. The length of the CDR3 is 13 residues. Here the CDR3 DNA reads TGTGCCACCAGCAGAGTCAGGTGGGATACGCAGTATTTT. Its translation: CATSRVRWDTQYF.

The chain carries TRBV9 and TRBJ1-2; unclear D gene. Looked up from germline, CDR1 is SGDLS and CDR2 is YYNGEE. The CDR3 covers 14 residues. Trimming took off 0 bases at V and 2 bases at J, with 8 bases between the two ends. CDR3 DNA: TGTGCCAGCAGCGTAGACAGAGCGAACTATGGCTACACCTTC. Protein sequence: CASSVDRANYGYTF.

This clone was counted only a few times. The rearrangement uses TRBV19 and TRBJ1-5, with 10 bases identical to TRBD1. The CDR3 spans 16 residues. After removal of 3 bases from V and 1 base from J, the junction contained 3 bases not matched to a gene. Germline CDR1 LNHDA, CDR2 SQIVND (reference sequence). The CDR3 DNA follows: TGTGCCAGTAGTATGACAGGGGGCGGGAGCAATCAGCCCCAGCATTTT. Translation: CASSMTGGGSNQPQHF.

This clone occurred once. The chain recombines TRBV19 with TRBJ2-7; D is perhaps TRBD1 (5 bases). Germline lookup yields CDR1 LNHDA and CDR2 SQIVND (reference sequence). Trimming removed 8 bases from V and 0 bases from J, with 11 bases in between. The CDR3 extends over 13 amino acids. The CDR3 nucleotides are TGTGCCAGTTCGACAGAAGACTCCTACGAGCAGTACTTC. Amino acid sequence: CASSTEDSYEQYF.

The chain has TRBV10-3 and TRBJ1-1; TRBD1 is a possible D gene (5 bases). This CDR3 region has 14 residues. The ends were cut back, 3 bases at V and 1 base at J, with 9 bases in the middle. The V gene's germline CDR1 is ENHRY and CDR2 SYGVKD. The CDR3 protein is CAISDQGRNTEAFF. The CDR3 bases are TGTGCCATCAGTGATCAGGGCAGGAACACTGAAGCTTTCTTT.

This sequence joins TRBV4-2 and TRBJ2-5; 12 positions match TRBD2. Germline CDR1 LGHNA, CDR2 YNFKEQ. V lost 0 bases, J lost 5 bases, and 7 bases stayed unmatched. There are 17 residues in the CDR3. CDR3 protein: CASSQEPASGGEETQYF. CDR3 sequence (DNA): TGTGCCAGCAGCCAAGAACCGGCTAGCGGGGGGGAGGAGACCCAGTACTTC.

The chain joins TRBV19 to TRBJ1-4, with 7 bases matching TRBD1. CDR3 length equals 15 residues. V was clipped by 8 bases and J by 0 bases; unmatched bases: 6. Per germline, CDR1 LNHDA and CDR2 SQIVND (reference sequence). The CDR3 here is CASGEGTATNEKLFF. The CDR3 region has the DNA TGTGCCAGTGGAGAAGGGACAGCAACTAATGAAAAACTGTTTTTT.

The CDR3 nucleotides are TGTGCCAGCAGTCCGGATGAGGGACGCTCTGGGGCCAACGTCCTGACTTTC. This gives the protein CASSPDEGRSGANVLTF. The chain joins TRBV28 to TRBJ2-6; D is tentatively TRBD1 or TRBD2 (5 bases each). Germline values: CDR1 MDHEN, CDR2 SYDVKM. Trimming took off 5 bases at V and 0 bases at J, with 14 bases between the two ends. This CDR3 contains 17 residues.

The chain couples TRBV5-6 to TRBJ2-1; the match to TRBD2 covers 12 bases. CDR1 SGHDT and CDR2 YYEEEE come from the germline V gene. V lost 3 bases to trimming and J lost 10 bases; unmatched junction nucleotides: 14. The CDR3 consists of 17 residues. The CDR3 loop reads CASSSDPLAGGPGEQFF. The CDR3 DNA reads TGTGCCAGCAGCTCAGACCCTCTAGCGGGAGGGCCGGGGGAGCAGTTCTTC.

V is TRBV5-5 and J is TRBJ2-7; 8 nucleotides match TRBD1. The length of the CDR3 is 13 residues. J gave up 5 bases and V 1 base, and 2 bases lay outside the gene matches. CDR1 is SGHKS and CDR2 is YYEKEE in the germline V gene (reference sequence). The CDR3 nucleotides are TGTGCCAGCAGCTTGCCAGGGGGCGACGAGCAGTACTTC. Translation gives CASSLPGGDEQYF.

J is TRBJ2-3 and V is TRBV9; 8 positions match TRBD2. Trimming removed 5 bases from V and 3 bases from J; junction bases left unmatched: 5. Looked up from germline, CDR1 is SGDLS and CDR2 is YYNGEE. This CDR3 comprises 14 residues. CDR3 in amino acids: CASSMGLGTDTQYF. In DNA, the CDR3 is TGTGCCAGCAGTATGGGACTAGGGACAGATACGCAGTATTTT.

The genes are TRBV11-2 and TRBJ1-3; D call uncertain. CDR1 and CDR2 (germline): SGHAT, FQNNGV. With 3 bases removed from V and 0 bases from J, the gap between germline ends came to 12 bases. This CDR3 region has 16 residues. Here the CDR3 DNA reads TGTGCCAGCAGCTTCTCCTACACGAGCTCTGGAAACACCATATATTTT. The encoded protein is CASSFSYTSSGNTIYF.

The V call is TRBV28, the J call TRBJ2-3, with D possibly TRBD2 on 7 matching bases. V shed 9 bases and J shed 2 bases, with 12 bases lying between them. The germline gives CDR1 MDHEN, CDR2 SYDVKM. The CDR3 spans 13 residues. CDR3 nucleotide sequence: TGTGCCAGTCGGGGGGCAACCACAGATACGCAGTATTTT. Translating gives CASRGATTDTQYF.

This clone has just one count. The chain carries TRBV5-6 and TRBJ2-7; TRBD2 aligns across 13 bases. The junction had 9 bases not matched to a gene; V was cut back by 3 bases and J by 3 bases. This CDR3 is 17 amino acids long. Germline V CDR1 and CDR2: SGHDT, YYEEEE. CDR3 sequence reads: CASSWTSGSRSGYEQYF. Written as DNA, the CDR3 is TGTGCCAGCAGCTGGACTAGCGGGAGTCGTAGCGGCTACGAGCAGTACTTC.